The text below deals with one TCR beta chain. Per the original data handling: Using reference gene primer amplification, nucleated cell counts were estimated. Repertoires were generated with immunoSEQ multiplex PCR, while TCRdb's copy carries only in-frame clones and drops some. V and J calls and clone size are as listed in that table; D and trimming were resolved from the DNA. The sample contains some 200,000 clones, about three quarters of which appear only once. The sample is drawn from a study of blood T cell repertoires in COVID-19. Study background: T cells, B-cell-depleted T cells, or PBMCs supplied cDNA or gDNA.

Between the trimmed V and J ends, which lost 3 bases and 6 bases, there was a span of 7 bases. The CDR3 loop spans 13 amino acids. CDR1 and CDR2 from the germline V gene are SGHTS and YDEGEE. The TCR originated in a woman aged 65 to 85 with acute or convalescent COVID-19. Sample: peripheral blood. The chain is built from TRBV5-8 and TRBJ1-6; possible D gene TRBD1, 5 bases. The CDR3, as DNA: TGTGCCAGCAGCTCCGGGGGTAATTCACCCCTCCACTTT. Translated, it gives CASSSGGNSPLHF.